This T cell receptor beta chain was identified during a study of cytomegalovirus exposure and HLA in healthy donors. PCR was performed using 60 Vbeta and 13 Jbeta primers. TCRdb's copy holds only in-frame clones and misses some; the assay was immunoSEQ multiplex PCR. The profile covers some 130,000 clones, with around 83% appearing a single time and about 1.2% taken by the ten largest. Germline lookup yields CDR1 WSHSY and CDR2 SAAADI. J was trimmed by 9 bases and V by 6 bases; bases with no gene match: 8. The CDR3 extends over 16 amino acids. The chain is built from TRBV10-2 and TRBJ2-1; 16 bases fit TRBD2. The specimen was PBMCs. The source is a girl under 10 years old in good health and CMV-seronegative. The CDR3 sequence: CASRDQGTSGRVEQFF. CDR3 nucleotides: TGCGCCAGCAGAGACCAAGGGACTAGCGGGAGGGTTGAGCAGTTCTTC.